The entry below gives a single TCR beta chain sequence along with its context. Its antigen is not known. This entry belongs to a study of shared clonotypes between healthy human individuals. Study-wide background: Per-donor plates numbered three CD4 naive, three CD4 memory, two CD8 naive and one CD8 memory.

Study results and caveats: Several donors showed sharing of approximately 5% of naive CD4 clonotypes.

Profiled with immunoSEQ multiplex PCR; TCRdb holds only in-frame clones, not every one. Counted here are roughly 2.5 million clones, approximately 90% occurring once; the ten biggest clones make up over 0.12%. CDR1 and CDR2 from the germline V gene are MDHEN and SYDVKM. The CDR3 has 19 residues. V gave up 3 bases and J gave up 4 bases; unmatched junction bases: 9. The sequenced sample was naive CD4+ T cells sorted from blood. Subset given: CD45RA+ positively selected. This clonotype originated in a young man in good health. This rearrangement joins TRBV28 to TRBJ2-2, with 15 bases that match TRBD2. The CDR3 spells CASSFLGLAGGRGTGELFF. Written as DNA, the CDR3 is TGTGCCAGCAGTTTTCTCGGACTAGCGGGGGGGCGTGGCACCGGGGAGCTGTTTTTT. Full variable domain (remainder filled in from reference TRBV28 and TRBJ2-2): DVKVTQSSRYLVKRTGEKVFLECVQDMDHENMFWYRQDPGLGLRLIYFSYDVKMKEKGDIPEGYSVSREKKERFSLILESASTNQTSMYLCASSFLGLAGGRGTGELFFGEGSRLTVL.